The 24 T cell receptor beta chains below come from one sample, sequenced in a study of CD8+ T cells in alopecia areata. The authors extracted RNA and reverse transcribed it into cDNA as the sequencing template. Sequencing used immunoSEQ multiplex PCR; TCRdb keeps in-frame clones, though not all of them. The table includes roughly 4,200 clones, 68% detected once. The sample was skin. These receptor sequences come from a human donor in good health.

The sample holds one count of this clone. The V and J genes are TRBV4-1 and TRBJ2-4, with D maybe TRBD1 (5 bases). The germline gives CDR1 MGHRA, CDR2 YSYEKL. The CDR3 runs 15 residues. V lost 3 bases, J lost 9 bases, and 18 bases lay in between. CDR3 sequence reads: CASSHRWQGDSIQYF. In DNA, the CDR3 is TGCGCCAGCAGCCACCGCTGGCAAGGGGATAGCATTCAGTACTTC.

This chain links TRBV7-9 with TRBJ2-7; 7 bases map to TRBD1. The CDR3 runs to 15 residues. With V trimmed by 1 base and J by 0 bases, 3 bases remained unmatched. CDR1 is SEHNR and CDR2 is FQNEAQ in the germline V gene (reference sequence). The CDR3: CASSLVEGASYEQYF. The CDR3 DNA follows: TGTGCCAGCAGCTTAGTCGAGGGGGCCTCCTACGAGCAGTACTTC.

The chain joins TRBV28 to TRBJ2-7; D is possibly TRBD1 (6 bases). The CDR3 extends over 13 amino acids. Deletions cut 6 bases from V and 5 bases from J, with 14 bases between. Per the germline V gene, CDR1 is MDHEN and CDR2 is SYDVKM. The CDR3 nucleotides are TGTGCCAGCAGAGACCCGTGGGGGCACGAGCAGTACTTC. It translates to CASRDPWGHEQYF.

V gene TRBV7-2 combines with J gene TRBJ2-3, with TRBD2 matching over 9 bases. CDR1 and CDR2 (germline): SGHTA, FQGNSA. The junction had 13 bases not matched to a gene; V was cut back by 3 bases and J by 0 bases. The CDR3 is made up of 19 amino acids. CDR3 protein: CASSLWRSGLAISTDTQYF. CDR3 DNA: TGTGCCAGCAGCTTGTGGAGGTCGGGACTAGCTATAAGCACAGATACGCAGTATTTT. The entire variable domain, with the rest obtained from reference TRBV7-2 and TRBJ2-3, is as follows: GAGVSQSPSNKVTEKGKDVELRCDPISGHTALYWYRQSLGQGLEFLIYFQGNSAPDKSGLPSDRFSAERTGGSVSTLTIQRTQQEDSAVYLCASSLWRSGLAISTDTQYFGPGTRLTVL.

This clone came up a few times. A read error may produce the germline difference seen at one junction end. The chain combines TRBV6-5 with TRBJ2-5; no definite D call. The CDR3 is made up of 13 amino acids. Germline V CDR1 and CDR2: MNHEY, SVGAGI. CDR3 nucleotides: TGTGCCATCAGTGAGCCTCCACAAGAGACCCAGTACTTC. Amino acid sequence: CAISEPPQETQYF.

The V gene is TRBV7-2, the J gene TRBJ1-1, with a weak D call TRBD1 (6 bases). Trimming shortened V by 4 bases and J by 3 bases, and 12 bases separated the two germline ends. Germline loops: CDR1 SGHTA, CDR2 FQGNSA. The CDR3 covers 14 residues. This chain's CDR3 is CASSSRGGYTEAFF. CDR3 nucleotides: TGTGCCAGCAGCTCGAGGGGGGGGTACACTGAAGCTTTCTTT.

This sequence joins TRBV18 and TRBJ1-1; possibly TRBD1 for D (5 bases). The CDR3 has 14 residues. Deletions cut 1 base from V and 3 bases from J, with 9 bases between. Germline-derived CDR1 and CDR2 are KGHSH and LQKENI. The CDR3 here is CASSPRGGDTEAFF. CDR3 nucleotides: TGTGCCAGCTCACCACGGGGGGGGGACACTGAAGCTTTCTTT.

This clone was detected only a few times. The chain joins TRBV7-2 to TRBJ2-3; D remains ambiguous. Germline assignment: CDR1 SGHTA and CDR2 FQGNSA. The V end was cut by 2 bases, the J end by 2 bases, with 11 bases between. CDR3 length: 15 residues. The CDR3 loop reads CASSLTTLNTDTQYF. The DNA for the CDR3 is TGTGCCAGCAGCTTAACTACTCTTAACACAGATACGCAGTATTTT.

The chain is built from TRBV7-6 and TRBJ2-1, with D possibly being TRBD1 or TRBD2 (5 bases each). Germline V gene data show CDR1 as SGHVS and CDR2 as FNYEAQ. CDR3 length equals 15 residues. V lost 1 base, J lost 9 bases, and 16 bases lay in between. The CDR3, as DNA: TGTGCCAGCAGCTTAGGCCCGGACGAGAGGGGTGAGCAGTTCTTC. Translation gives CASSLGPDERGEQFF.

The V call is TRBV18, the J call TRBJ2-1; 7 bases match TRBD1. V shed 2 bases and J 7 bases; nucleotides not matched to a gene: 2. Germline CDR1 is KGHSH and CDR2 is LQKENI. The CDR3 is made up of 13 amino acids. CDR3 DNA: TGTGCCAGCTCACCAAAGACAGGGAATGAGCAGTTCTTC. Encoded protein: CASSPKTGNEQFF.

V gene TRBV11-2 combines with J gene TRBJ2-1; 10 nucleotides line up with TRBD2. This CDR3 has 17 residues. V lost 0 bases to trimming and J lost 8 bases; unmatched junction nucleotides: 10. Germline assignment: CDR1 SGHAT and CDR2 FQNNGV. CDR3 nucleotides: TGTGCCAGCAGCTTAGAGGGAAGCGGGAGGGGGAGGGATGAGCAGTTCTTC. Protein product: CASSLEGSGRGRDEQFF.

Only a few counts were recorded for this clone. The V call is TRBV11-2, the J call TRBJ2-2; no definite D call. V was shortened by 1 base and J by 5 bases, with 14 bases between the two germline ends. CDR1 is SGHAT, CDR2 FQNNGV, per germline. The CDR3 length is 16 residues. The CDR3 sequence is CASSLVSSSGTGELFF. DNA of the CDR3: TGTGCCAGCAGCTTAGTCTCCTCTTCCGGGACCGGGGAGCTGTTTTTT.

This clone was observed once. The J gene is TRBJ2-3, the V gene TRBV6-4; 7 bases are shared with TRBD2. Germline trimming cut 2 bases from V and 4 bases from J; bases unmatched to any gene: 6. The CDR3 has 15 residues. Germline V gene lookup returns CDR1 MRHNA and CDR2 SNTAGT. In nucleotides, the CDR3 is TGTGCCAGCAGTGACGGGCCGGGAGGTGCAGATACGCAGTATTTT. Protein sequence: CASSDGPGGADTQYF.

CDR3: CASNGRGQGLLNYGYTF. DNA for the CDR3: TGTGCCAGTAACGGGAGAGGACAGGGCTTACTTAACTATGGCTACACCTTC. The chain has TRBV19 and TRBJ1-2; TRBD1 matches at 8 bases. Trimming cost V 7 bases and J 1 base; bases outside gene matches: 14. The CDR3 has 17 amino acids. Per the germline V gene, CDR1 is LNHDA and CDR2 is SQIVND (reference sequence).

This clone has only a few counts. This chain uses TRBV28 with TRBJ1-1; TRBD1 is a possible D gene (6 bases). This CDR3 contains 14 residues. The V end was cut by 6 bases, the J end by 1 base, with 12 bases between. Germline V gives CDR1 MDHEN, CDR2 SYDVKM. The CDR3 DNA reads TGTGCCAGCAGCTGGGGACAAAAGAACACTGAAGCTTTCTTT. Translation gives CASSWGQKNTEAFF.

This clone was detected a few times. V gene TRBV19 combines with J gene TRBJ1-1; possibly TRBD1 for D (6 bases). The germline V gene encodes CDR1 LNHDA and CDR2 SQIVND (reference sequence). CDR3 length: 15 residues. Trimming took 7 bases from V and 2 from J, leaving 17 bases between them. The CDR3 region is CASMTQGPLNTEAFF. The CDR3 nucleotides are TGTGCCAGTATGACACAGGGCCCCCTTAACACTGAAGCTTTCTTT.

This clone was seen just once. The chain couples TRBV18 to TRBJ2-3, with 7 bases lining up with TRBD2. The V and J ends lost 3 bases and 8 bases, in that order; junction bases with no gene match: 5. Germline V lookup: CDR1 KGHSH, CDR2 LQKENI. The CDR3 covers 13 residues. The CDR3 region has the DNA TGTGCCAGCTCACCTGCTCCGGGGGGTACGCAGTATTTT. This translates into CASSPAPGGTQYF. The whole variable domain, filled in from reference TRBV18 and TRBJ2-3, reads NAGVMQNPRHLVRRRGQEARLRCSPMKGHSHVYWYRQLPEEGLKFMVYLQKENIIDESGMPKERFSAEFPKEGPSILRIQQVVRGDSAAYFCASSPAPGGTQYFGPGTRLTVL.

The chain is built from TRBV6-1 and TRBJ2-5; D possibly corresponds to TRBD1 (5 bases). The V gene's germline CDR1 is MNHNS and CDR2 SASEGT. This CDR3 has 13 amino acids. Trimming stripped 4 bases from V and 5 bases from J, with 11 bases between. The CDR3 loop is CASSVDPGETQYF. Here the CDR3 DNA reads TGTGCCAGCAGTGTGGACCCAGGGGAGACCCAGTACTTC.

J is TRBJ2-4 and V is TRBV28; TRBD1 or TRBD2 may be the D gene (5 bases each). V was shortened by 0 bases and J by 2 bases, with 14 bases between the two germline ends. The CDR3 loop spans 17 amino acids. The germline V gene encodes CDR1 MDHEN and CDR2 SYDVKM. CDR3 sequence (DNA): TGTGCCAGCAGTTTATGGGTAGGGACCTGGACCAAAAACATTCAGTACTTC. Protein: CASSLWVGTWTKNIQYF.

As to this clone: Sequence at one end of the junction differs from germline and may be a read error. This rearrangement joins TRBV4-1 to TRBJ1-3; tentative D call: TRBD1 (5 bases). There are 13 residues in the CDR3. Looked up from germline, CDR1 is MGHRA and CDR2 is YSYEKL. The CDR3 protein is CTSSWDPGNTIYF. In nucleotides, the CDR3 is TGCACCAGCAGCTGGGACCCTGGAAACACCATATATTTT.

This CDR3 reads CASSAPKGGNTEAFF. CDR3 nucleotide sequence: TGTGCCAGCAGCGCACCTAAGGGGGGGAACACTGAAGCTTTCTTT. The V gene is TRBV7-9, the J gene TRBJ1-1; the D gene is possibly TRBD1 (6 bases). V was cut by 5 bases and J by 1 base, with 14 bases left in between. The CDR3 spans 15 residues. The germline V gene has CDR1 SEHNR and CDR2 FQNEAQ (reference sequence).

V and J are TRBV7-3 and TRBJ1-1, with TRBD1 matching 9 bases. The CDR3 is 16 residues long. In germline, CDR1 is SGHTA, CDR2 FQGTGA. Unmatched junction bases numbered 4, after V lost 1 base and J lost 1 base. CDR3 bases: TGTGCCAGCAGCTTAAGGGGACAGGGCCCGAACACTGAAGCTTTCTTT. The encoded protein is CASSLRGQGPNTEAFF.

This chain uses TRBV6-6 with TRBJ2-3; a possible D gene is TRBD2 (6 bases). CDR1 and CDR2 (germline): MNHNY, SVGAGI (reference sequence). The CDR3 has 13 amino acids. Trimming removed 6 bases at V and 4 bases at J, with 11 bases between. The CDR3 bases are TGTGCCAGCAGCCGGGAGTGGGCAGATACGCAGTATTTT. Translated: CASSREWADTQYF.

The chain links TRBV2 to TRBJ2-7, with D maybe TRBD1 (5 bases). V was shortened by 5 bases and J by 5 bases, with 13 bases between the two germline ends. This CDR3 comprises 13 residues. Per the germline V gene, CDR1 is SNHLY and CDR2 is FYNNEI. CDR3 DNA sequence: TGTGCCAGCAGTTATCCAGGGCAGAACGAGCAGTACTTC. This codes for CASSYPGQNEQYF.